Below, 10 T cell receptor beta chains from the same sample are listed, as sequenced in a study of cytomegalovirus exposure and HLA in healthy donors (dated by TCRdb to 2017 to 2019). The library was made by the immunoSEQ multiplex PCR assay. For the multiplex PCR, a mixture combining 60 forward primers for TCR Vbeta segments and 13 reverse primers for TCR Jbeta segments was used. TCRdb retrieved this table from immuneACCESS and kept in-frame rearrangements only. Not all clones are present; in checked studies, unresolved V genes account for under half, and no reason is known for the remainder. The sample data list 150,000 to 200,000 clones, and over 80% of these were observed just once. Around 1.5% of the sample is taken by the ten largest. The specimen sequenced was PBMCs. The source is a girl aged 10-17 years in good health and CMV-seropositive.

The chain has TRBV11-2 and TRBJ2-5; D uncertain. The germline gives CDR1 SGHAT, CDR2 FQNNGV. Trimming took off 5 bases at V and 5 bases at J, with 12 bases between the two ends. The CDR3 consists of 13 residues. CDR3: CASSLSPWETQYF. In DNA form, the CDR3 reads TGTGCCAGCAGCCTATCGCCGTGGGAGACCCAGTACTTC.

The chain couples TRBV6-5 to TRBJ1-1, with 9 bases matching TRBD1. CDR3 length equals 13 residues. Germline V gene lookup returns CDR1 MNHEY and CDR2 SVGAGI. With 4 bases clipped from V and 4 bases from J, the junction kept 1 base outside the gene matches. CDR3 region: CASSSTGGTEAFF. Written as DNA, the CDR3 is TGTGCCAGCAGTTCGACAGGGGGCACTGAAGCTTTCTTT.

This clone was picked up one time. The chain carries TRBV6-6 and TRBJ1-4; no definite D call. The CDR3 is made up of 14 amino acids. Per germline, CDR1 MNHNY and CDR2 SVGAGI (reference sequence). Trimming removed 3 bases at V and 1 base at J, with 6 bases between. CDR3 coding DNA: TGTGCCAGCAGTTATGAGGGAACTAATGAAAAACTGTTTTTT. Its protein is CASSYEGTNEKLFF.

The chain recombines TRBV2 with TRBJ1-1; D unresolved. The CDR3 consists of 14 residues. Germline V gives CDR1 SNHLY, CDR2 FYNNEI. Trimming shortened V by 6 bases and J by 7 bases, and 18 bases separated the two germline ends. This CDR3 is CASSSGGSMDEAFF. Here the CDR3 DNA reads TGTGCCAGCAGCAGTGGAGGGTCGATGGATGAAGCTTTCTTT.

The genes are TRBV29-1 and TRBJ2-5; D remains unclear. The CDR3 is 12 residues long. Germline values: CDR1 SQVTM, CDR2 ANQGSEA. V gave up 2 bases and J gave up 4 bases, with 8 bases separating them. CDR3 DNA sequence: TGCAGCGTTGAAATCACGAGAGAGACCCAGTACTTC. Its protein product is CSVEITRETQYF.

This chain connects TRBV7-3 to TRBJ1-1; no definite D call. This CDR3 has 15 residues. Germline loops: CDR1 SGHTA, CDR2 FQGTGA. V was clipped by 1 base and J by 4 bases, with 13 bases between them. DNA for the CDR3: TGTGCCAGCAGCTTAAATTCGGGCGGGTTCACTGAAGCTTTCTTT. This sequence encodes CASSLNSGGFTEAFF.

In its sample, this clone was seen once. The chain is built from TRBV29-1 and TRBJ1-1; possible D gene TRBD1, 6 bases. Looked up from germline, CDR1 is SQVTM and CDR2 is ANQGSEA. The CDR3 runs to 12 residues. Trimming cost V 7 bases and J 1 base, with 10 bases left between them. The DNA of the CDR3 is TGCAGCGCCGGGGGGCGGAACACTGAAGCTTTCTTT. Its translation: CSAGGRNTEAFF.

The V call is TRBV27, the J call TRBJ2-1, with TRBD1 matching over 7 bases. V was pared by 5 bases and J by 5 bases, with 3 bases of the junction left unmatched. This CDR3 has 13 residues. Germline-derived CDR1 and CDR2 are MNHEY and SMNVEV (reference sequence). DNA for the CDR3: TGTGCCAGCAGTCCACAGGGGAACAATGAGCAGTTCTTC. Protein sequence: CASSPQGNNEQFF.

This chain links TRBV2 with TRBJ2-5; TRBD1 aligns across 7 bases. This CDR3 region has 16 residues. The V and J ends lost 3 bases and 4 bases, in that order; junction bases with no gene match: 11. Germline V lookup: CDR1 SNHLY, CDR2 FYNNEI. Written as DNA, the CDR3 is TGTGCCAGCAGTGAGAGTGACAGGGTGACTCGAGAGACCCAGTACTTC. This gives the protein CASSESDRVTRETQYF. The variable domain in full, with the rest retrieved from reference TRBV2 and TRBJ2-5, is EPEVTQTPSHQVTQMGQEVILRCVPISNHLYFYWYRQILGQKVEFLVSFYNNEISEKSEIFDDQFSVERPDGSNFTLKIRSTKLEDSAMYFCASSESDRVTRETQYFGPGTRLLVL.

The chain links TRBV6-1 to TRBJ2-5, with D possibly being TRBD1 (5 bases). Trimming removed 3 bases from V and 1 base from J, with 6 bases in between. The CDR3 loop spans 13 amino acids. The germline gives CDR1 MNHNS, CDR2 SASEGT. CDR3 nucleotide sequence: TGTGCCAGCAGTGAGGGGCCCCAAGAGACCCAGTACTTC. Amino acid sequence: CASSEGPQETQYF.